What follows describes a single T cell receptor beta chain. There are 14 residues in the CDR3. V shed 5 bases and J shed 5 bases, with 15 bases lying between them. In germline, CDR1 is LNHDA, CDR2 SQIVND (reference sequence). Data came from immunoSEQ multiplex PCR; TCRdb stores just in-frame clones and leaves some out. The repertoire holds 210,000 or so clones, around 90% seen once, with 11% in the top ten. The data are from a study of blood T cell repertoires in COVID-19. Participants spanned ages about 18 to 90 years and resided in 20 to 25 US areas. For recovered donors of Cohort 3, there were two negative PCRs, clearance, or symptom resolution.

The TCR comes from a young man who had recovered from COVID-19. The specimen sequenced was PBMCs or T cells enriched from blood (not recorded which). The chain recombines TRBV19 with TRBJ2-5; D perhaps matches TRBD1 (6 bases). The CDR3 reads CASSSGTPRETQYF. The CDR3 coding sequence is TGTGCCAGTAGTTCGGGGACACCCAGGGAGACCCAGTACTTC.